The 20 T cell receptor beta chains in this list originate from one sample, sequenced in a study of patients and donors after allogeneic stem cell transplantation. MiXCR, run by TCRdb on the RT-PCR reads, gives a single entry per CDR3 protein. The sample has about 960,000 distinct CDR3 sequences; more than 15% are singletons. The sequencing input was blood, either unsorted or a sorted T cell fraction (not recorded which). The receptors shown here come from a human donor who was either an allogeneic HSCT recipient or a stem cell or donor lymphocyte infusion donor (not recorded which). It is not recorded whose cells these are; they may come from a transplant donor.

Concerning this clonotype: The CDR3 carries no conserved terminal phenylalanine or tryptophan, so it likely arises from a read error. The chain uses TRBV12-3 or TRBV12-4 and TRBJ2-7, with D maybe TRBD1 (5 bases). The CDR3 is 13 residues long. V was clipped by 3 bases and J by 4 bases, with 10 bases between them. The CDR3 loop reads CASSFGQPYEQYL. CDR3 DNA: TGTGCCAGCAGTTTCGGACAACCTTACGAGCAGTACTTA.

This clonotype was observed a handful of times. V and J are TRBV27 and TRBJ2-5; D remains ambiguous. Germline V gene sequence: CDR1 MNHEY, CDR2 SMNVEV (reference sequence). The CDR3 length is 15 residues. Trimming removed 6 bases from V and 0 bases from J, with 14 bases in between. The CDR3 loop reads CASSRLREYQETQYF. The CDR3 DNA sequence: TGTGCCAGCAGCCGGCTTAGAGAGTACCAAGAGACCCAGTACTTC.

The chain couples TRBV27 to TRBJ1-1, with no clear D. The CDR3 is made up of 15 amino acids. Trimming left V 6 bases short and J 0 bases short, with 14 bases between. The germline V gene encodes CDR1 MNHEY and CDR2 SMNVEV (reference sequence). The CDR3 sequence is CASSLGPTVNTEAFF. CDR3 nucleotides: TGTGCCAGCAGCCTAGGCCCGACTGTGAACACTGAAGCTTTCTTT.

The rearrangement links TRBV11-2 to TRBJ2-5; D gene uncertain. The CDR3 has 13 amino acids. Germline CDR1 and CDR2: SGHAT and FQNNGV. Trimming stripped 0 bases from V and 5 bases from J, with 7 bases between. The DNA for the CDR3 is TGTGCCAGCAGCTTAGACTGGGATGAGACCCAGTACTTC. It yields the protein CASSLDWDETQYF.

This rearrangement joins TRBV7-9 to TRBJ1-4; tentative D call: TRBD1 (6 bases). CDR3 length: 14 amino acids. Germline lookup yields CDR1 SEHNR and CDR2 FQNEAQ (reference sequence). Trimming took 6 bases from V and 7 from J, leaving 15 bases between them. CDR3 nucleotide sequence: TGTGCCAGCAGATTACCTACAGGGCCTGAAAAACTGTTTTTT. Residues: CASRLPTGPEKLFF.

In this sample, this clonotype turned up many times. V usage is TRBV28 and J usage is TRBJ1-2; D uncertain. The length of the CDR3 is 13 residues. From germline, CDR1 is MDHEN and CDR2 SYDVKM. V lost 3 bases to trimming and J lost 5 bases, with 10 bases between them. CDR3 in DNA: TGTGCCAGCAGTTTCGTCAGATTTTATGGCTACACCTTC. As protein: CASSFVRFYGYTF.

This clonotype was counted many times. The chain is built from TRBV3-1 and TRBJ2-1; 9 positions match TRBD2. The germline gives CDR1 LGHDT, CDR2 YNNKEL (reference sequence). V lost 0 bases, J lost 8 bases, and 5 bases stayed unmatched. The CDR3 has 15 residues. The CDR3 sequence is CASSQDLSGRDEQFF. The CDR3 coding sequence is TGTGCCAGCAGCCAAGATCTTAGCGGGAGAGATGAGCAGTTCTTC.

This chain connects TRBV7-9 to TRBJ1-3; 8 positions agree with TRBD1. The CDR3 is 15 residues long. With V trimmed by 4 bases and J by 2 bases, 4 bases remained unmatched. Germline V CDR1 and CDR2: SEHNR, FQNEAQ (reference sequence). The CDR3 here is CASSSTGDPGNTIYF. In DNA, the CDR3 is TGTGCCAGCAGCTCGACAGGGGATCCTGGAAACACCATATATTTT.

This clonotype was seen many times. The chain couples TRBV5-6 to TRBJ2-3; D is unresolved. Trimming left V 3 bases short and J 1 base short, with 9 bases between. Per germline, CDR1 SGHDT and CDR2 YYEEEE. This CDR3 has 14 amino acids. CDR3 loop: CASSWGRRTDTQYF. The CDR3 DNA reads TGTGCCAGCAGCTGGGGTCGCCGCACAGATACGCAGTATTTT.

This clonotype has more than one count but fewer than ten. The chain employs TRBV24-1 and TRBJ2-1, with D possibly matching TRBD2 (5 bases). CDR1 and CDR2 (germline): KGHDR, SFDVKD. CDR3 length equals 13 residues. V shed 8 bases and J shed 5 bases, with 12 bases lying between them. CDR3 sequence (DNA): TGTGCCACCAAGGGTACTAGAAACAATGAGCAGTTCTTC. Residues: CATKGTRNNEQFF.

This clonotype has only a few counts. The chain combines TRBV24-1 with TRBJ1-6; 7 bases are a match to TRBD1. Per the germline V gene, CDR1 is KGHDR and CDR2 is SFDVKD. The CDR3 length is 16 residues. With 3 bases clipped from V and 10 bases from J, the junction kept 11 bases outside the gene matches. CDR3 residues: CATSDRRQGMGSPLHF. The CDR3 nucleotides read TGTGCCACCAGTGATCGGAGACAGGGTATGGGGTCACCCCTCCACTTT.

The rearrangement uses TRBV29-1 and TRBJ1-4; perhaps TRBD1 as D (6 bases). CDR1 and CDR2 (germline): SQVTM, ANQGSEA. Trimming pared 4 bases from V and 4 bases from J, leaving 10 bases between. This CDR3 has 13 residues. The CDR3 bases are TGCAGCGTTGGAGGGGGACTTAATGAAAAACTGTTTTTT. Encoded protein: CSVGGGLNEKLFF.

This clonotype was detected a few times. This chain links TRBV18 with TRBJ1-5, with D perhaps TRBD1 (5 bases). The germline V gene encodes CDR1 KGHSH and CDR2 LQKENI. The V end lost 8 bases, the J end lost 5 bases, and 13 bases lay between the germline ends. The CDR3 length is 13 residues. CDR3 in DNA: TGTGCCAGCGCCAGGGACTGGTATCAGCCCCAGCATTTT. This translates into CASARDWYQPQHF.

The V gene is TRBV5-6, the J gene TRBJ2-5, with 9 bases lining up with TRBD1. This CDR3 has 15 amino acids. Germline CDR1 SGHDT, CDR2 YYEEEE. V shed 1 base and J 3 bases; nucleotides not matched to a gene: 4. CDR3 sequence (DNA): TGTGCCAGCAGCTTGAAGGGACAGGGAAAAGAGACCCAGTACTTC. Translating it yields CASSLKGQGKETQYF. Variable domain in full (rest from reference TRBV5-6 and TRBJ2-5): DAGVTQSPTHLIKTRGQQVTLRCSPKSGHDTVSWYQQALGQGPQFIFQYYEEEERQRGNFPDRFSGHQFPNYSSELNVNALLLGDSALYLCASSLKGQGKETQYFGPGTRLLVL.

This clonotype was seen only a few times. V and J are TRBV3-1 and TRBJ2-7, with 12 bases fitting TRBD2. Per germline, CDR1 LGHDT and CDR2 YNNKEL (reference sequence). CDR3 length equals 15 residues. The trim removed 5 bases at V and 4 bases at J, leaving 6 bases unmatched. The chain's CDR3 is CASSETSGGVYEQYF. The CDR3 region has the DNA TGTGCCAGCAGCGAGACTAGCGGGGGTGTATACGAGCAGTACTTC.

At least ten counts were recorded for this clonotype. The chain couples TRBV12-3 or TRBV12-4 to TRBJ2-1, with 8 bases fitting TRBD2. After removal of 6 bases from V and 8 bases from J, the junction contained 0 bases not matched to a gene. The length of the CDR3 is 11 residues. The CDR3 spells CASRTSDEQFF. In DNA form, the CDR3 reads TGTGCCAGCAGGACTAGCGATGAGCAGTTCTTC.

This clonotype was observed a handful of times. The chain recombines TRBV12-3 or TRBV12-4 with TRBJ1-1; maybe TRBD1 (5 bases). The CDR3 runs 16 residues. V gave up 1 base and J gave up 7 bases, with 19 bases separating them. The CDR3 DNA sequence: TGTGCCAGCAGTTTAGTTGTCTGGGGGTCCCAGATTGAAGCTTTCTTT. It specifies CASSLVVWGSQIEAFF.

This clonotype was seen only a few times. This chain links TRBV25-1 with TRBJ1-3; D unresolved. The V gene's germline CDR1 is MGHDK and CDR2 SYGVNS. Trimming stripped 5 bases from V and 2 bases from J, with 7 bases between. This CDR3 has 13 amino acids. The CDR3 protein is CASSRVAGNTIYF. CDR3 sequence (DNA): TGTGCCAGCAGTAGGGTGGCTGGAAACACCATATATTTT.

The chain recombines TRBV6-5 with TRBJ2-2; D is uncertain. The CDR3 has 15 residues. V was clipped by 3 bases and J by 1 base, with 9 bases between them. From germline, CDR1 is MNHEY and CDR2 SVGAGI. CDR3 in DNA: TGTGCCAGCAGTTATTTATTGGAGAACACCGGGGAGCTGTTTTTT. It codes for CASSYLLENTGELFF.

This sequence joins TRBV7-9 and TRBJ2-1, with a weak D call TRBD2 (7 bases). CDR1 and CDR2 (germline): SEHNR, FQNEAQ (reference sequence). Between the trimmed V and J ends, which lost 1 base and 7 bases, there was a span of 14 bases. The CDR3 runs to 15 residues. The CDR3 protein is CASSLVGGPRNEQFF. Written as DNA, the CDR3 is TGTGCCAGCAGCTTAGTCGGGGGGCCAAGGAATGAGCAGTTCTTC.